This TCR beta chain derives from a study of CD4 T cells in relation to SARS-CoV-2 and coronaviruses. A word on this clone: Its antigen is unidentified.

Clones were sequenced by immunoSEQ multiplex PCR, and TCRdb holds only the in-frame ones, with some missing. The profile shows approximately 41,000 clones, more than 60% of them singletons. Germline CDR1 and CDR2: MDHEN and SYDVKM. V trimming: 2 bases; J trimming: 9 bases; junction bases outside the gene matches: 6. This CDR3 has 15 amino acids. This receptor was identified in an adult with COVID-19. The rearrangement joins TRBV28 to TRBJ2-4, with 11 positions matching TRBD1. The sample taken for sequencing was memory CD4+ T cells from PBMCs, cultured in vitro. CDR3 sequence (DNA): TGTGCCAGCAGTTTAAAGGGGACAGGGGGTTCCATTCAGTACTTC. Translating it yields CASSLKGTGGSIQYF.